This T cell receptor beta chain was observed in a study of T cell repertoires in cytomegalovirus infection. About the research overall: The authors relied on CMV epitopes, both recently identified HLA-C-restricted and well-studied HLA-B-restricted. Public TCR beta signatures indicated both CMV infection and matching HLA type.

Using its own MiXCR run on the reads, TCRdb lists one record per CDR3 protein. The sample contains about 330,000 distinct CDR3 sequences, about 35% of which appear only once. Comments on this clonotype: Antigen: not known.

With 4 bases removed from V and 2 bases from J, the gap between germline ends came to 3 bases. The V gene's germline CDR1 is SGHDT and CDR2 YYEEEE. The CDR3 is 11 residues long. Study-wide results and caveats: Cumulative public TCR beta family frequency identified CMV carriers with the relevant HLA.

Source: cultured PBMCs, taken from culture after CMV antigen stimulation. V usage is TRBV5-6 and J usage is TRBJ1-1; D is undetermined. The sequence came from a human donor in good health (CMV status not recorded). Some clones in this sample may be carry-over from other donors' samples. CDR3 loop: CASSTNTEAFF. DNA for the CDR3: TGTGCCAGCAGCACCAACACTGAAGCTTTCTTT.